The rows below give T cell receptor beta chains drawn from one sample of a study of blood T cell repertoires in COVID-19. Libraries were prepared by immunoSEQ multiplex PCR; TCRdb keeps only in-frame clonotypes and omits some of them. The table has about 400,000 clones, nearly 90% seen once; the top ten hold 2% to 2.5%. The specimen sequenced was PBMCs or T cells enriched from blood (not recorded which). Receptor source: a woman in her thirties or forties with acute COVID-19. The CDR3 runs from the conserved cysteine through the conserved F or W. D genes are given only for firm matches. Expanded clones are given a class, and other clones once, few, many or no size at all.

few	-	TRBV7-2	TRBJ1-1	CASSLKIGTEAFF	TGTGCCAGCAGCTTAAAAATCGGCACTGAAGCTTTCTTT
-	TRBD1	TRBV7-2	TRBJ1-1	CASERGWTGTGGENTEAFF	TGTGCCAGTGAACGAGGATGGACCGGGACAGGGGGCGAGAACACTGAAGCTTTCTTT
once	-	TRBV20-1	TRBJ1-3	CSVNSGNTIYF	TGCAGTGTCAACTCTGGAAACACCATATATTTT
-	-	TRBV3-1/TRBV3-2	TRBJ1-3	CASSRYSGAGNTIYF	TGTGCCAGCAGCCGCTACTCAGGGGCCGGAAACACCATATATTTT
-	TRBD1	TRBV2	TRBJ1-4	CASSEASRGTEKLFF	TGTGCCAGCAGTGAAGCGAGCAGGGGGACGGAAAAACTGTTTTTT
-	TRBD1	TRBV2	TRBJ1-1	CASSAATGSTEAFF	TGTGCCAGCAGCGCCGCGACAGGGAGTACTGAAGCTTTCTTT
-	-	TRBV30	TRBJ1-5	CAWSPGITNQPQHF	TGTGCCTGGAGTCCAGGGATTACGAACCAGCCCCAGCATTTT
once	-	TRBV21-1	TRBJ1-6	CATDEGHGDNNSPLHF	TGTGCCACTGACGAGGGGCACGGGGACAATAATTCACCCCTCCACTTT
-	-	TRBV29-1	TRBJ1-2	CSVGQGGNYGYTF	TGCAGCGTTGGCCAGGGCGGAAACTATGGCTACACCTTC
-	-	TRBV12-5	TRBJ1-2	CASGLYGGGGYTF	TGTGCTAGTGGTTTGTATGGGGGCGGCGGCTACACCTTC
once	-	TRBV27	TRBJ1-4	CARVNRRVGEKLFF	TGTGCCAGGGTGAATCGCAGGGTTGGAGAAAAACTGTTTTTT
-	TRBD1	TRBV11-2	TRBJ2-7	CASSFAGTGLTYEQYF	TGTGCCAGCAGCTTCGCCGGGACAGGGCTCACCTACGAGCAGTACTTC
-	TRBD1	TRBV15	TRBJ1-3	CATSRGGTGGNTIYF	TGTGCCACCAGCAGAGGAGGGACAGGAGGAAACACCATATATTTT
-	-	TRBV6-5	TRBJ1-2	CASSQDNNYGYTF	TGTGCCAGCAGCCAAGACAATAACTATGGCTACACCTTC
few	-	TRBV5-8	TRBJ1-3	CASSLASGNTIYF	TGTGCCAGCAGCTTAGCCTCCGGAAACACCATATATTTT
-	-	TRBV4-1	TRBJ2-1	CASSQVADNEQFF	TGCGCCAGCAGCCAAGTGGCCGACAATGAGCAGTTCTTC
-	TRBD2	TRBV6-4	TRBJ2-1	CASSSETSGGAHEQFF	TGTGCCAGCAGTTCCGAAACTAGCGGGGGGGCGCATGAGCAGTTCTTC
-	-	TRBV19	TRBJ1-5	CASSTFSIRVDSNQPQHF	TGTGCCAGTAGTACTTTCTCCATCAGGGTCGATAGCAATCAGCCCCAGCATTTT
few	-	TRBV4-1	TRBJ1-2	CASSQVSGYGYTF	TGCGCCAGCAGCCAAGTATCAGGGTATGGCTACACCTTC
-	-	TRBV3-1/TRBV3-2	TRBJ2-2	CASSQVRSQGTGELFF	TGTGCCAGCAGCCAAGTACGGTCCCAGGGCACCGGGGAGCTGTTTTTT
-	TRBD2	TRBV4-2	TRBJ2-1	CASSPSGLAGYNEQFF	TGTGCCAGCAGCCCCTCTGGACTAGCGGGCTACAATGAGCAGTTCTTC
-	TRBD1	TRBV18	TRBJ2-3	CASSLDRTDTQYF	TGTGCCAGCTCACTGGACAGGACAGATACGCAGTATTTT
-	TRBD1	TRBV2	TRBJ2-7	CASKDRGHEQYF	TGTGCCAGCAAGGACAGGGGACACGAGCAGTACTTC
-	TRBD1	TRBV7-9	TRBJ2-3	CASSERQGVSTDTQYF	TGTGCCAGCAGCGAAAGACAGGGGGTTAGCACAGATACGCAGTATTTT
-	TRBD1	TRBV2	TRBJ1-4	CASRVGTGGDEKLFF	TGTGCCAGCAGGGTAGGGACAGGGGGCGATGAAAAACTGTTTTTT
-	-	TRBV5-3	TRBJ1-6	CARSLAGVNSPLHF	TGTGCCAGAAGCTTGGCGGGAGTTAATTCACCCCTCCACTTT
-	-	TRBV6-5	TRBJ2-5	CASGGGGGETQYF	TGTGCCTCCGGCGGCGGGGGCGGGGAGACCCAGTACTTC
-	-	TRBV29-1	TRBJ1-1	CSVSGATEAFF	TGCAGCGTCTCAGGGGCCACTGAAGCTTTCTTT
-	-	TRBV7-9	TRBJ2-2	CASSSDGSTGELFF	TGTGCCAGCAGCTCCGACGGGAGCACCGGGGAGCTGTTTTTT
-	-	TRBV9	TRBJ1-3	CASSRAGTGNTIYF	TGTGCCAGCAGCCGCGCCGGGACTGGAAACACCATATATTTT
few	TRBD2	TRBV5-4	TRBJ2-5	CASSPVGTSGQETQYF	TGTGCCAGCAGCCCGGTGGGGACTAGCGGCCAAGAGACCCAGTACTTC
-	TRBD1	TRBV9	TRBJ2-3	CASSQGQGAYSDTQYF	TGTGCCAGCAGCCAGGGACAGGGGGCATACTCAGATACGCAGTATTTT
-	TRBD1	TRBV9	TRBJ1-2	CASSAGQARNYGYTF	TGTGCCAGCAGCGCGGGACAGGCGCGTAACTATGGCTACACCTTC
-	TRBD2	TRBV30	TRBJ2-3	CAWRGVLAGRTDTQYF	TGTGCCTGGAGGGGGGTGCTAGCGGGACGCACAGATACGCAGTATTTT
-	-	TRBV5-8	TRBJ1-4	CASSPLPPAANEKLFF	TGTGCCAGCAGCCCACTACCCCCGGCAGCGAATGAAAAACTGTTTTTT
once	TRBD2	TRBV6-5	TRBJ2-1	CASSYSSGGKADEQFF	TGTGCCAGCAGTTACTCGAGCGGGGGAAAAGCGGATGAGCAGTTCTTC
-	-	TRBV4-1	TRBJ1-2	CASSQVLLSANYGYTF	TGCGCCAGCAGCCAAGTTTTGCTCTCAGCTAACTATGGCTACACCTTC
-	-	TRBV19	TRBJ1-4	CASSAIVESEKLFF	TGTGCCAGTAGTGCGATAGTAGAGTCGGAAAAACTGTTTTTT
once	TRBD1	TRBV6-5	TRBJ1-2	CASSYSAGGYGYTF	TGTGCCAGCAGTTACTCGGCAGGGGGGTATGGCTACACCTTC
-	-	TRBV4-1	TRBJ1-4	CASSQAPTRTNEKLFF	TGCGCCAGCAGCCAAGCTCCTACGCGGACTAATGAAAAACTGTTTTTT
-	-	TRBV30	TRBJ2-5	CAWSVRGAETQYF	TGTGCCTGGAGTGTCAGGGGCGCAGAGACCCAGTACTTC